This T cell receptor beta chain stems from a study of CD8 T cells in ankylosing spondylitis. The CDR3 consists of 15 residues. Looked up from germline, CDR1 is MRHNA and CDR2 is SNTAGT. Deletions cut 0 bases from V and 8 bases from J, with 14 bases between. Molecular-barcoded quantitative 5'-RACE produced these TCR beta libraries. A single record per CDR3 protein comes from TCRdb applying MiXCR to the 5' RACE reads. Of about 540,000 distinct CDR3 sequences in the sample, 10% to 15% were seen once. Turning to this clonotype: Its target is not known.

Study-level findings and limits: Disease-linked clones bore a CD8+ phenotype, appearing relatively rarely in peripheral blood. Disease-linked clones reportedly showed significant enrichment in matched ankylosing spondylitis synovial fluid. Several of the motif variants were reported before in synovial fluid and blood from reactive arthritis. What seemed typical of ankylosing spondylitis blood was a TCR beta motif built from several highly homologous variants.

Sequencing was performed on blood, either unsorted or a sorted T cell fraction (not recorded which). The clonotype was recovered from a male donor with ankylosing spondylitis. J is TRBJ2-1 and V is TRBV6-4; weak D call: TRBD2 (5 bases). The DNA of the CDR3 is TGTGCCAGCAGTGACTCTGGCTCCCCCGGGGATGAGCAGTTCTTC. This gives the protein CASSDSGSPGDEQFF.